These 27 T cell receptor beta chains were all obtained from the same sample, sequenced in a study of T cells expressing NK-cell markers. From its re-call of the 5' RACE reads, TCRdb lists each CDR3 protein once, without DNA. The table gives about 170,000 distinct CDR3 sequences; the top ten clones make up 20% to 25% of it. The source material was blood T cells: a sorted CD56 or NKG2C T cell subset, CD4+ or CD8+ T cells, or bulk PBMC T cells (not recorded which). The receptor set was obtained from a man aged 18 to 69 in good health.

The V and J genes are TRBV5-1 and TRBJ2-1; without DNA, the TCRdb call of TRBD2 cannot be checked. Germline values: CDR1 SGHRS, CDR2 YFSETQ. The CDR3 sequence is 16 residues long. This CDR3 reads CASSLVSGGIYNEQFF.

The rearrangement links TRBV27 to TRBJ2-7; the D call from TCRdb, TRBD2, cannot be confirmed without DNA. The CDR3 runs 13 residues. Per the germline V gene, CDR1 is MNHEY and CDR2 is SMNVEV (reference sequence). The CDR3 loop is CASSFFPGLEQYF.

The chain uses TRBV11-1 and TRBJ2-1; checking the TCRdb D call of TRBD1 is not possible without DNA. This CDR3 spans 18 amino acids. Germline V gene data show CDR1 as SGHAT and CDR2 as FQDESV (reference sequence). This CDR3 is CASSPGDLTKGEFQEQFF.

The chain couples TRBV18 to TRBJ2-1. The CDR3 spans 13 residues. Germline V gene lookup returns CDR1 KGHSH and CDR2 LQKENI. CDR3 amino acids: CASSPENGDEQFF. The full variable domain, rest sourced from reference TRBV18 and TRBJ2-1, is NAGVMQNPRHLVRRRGQEARLRCSPMKGHSHVYWYRQLPEEGLKFMVYLQKENIIDESGMPKERFSAEFPKEGPSILRIQQVVRGDSAAYFCASSPENGDEQFFGPGTRLTVL.

The chain has TRBV7-9 and TRBJ2-7; the TCRdb call, TRBD2, lacks DNA for checking. The V gene's germline CDR1 is SEHNR and CDR2 FQNEAQ (reference sequence). The CDR3 is 13 residues long. CDR3 protein: CASSPGTSYEQYF. The full variable domain, rest sourced from reference TRBV7-9 and TRBJ2-7, is DTGVSQNPRHKITKRGQNVTFRCDPISEHNRLYWYRQTLGQGPEFLTYFQNEAQLEKSRLLSDRFSAERPKGSFSTLEIQRTEQGDSAMYLCASSPGTSYEQYFGPGTRLTVT.

The chain couples TRBV6-1 to TRBJ2-6. CDR3 length: 15 residues. Germline V CDR1 and CDR2: MNHNS, SASEGT. The CDR3 here is CASSTPRSGANVLTF.

V usage is TRBV19 and J usage is TRBJ2-1; TCRdb reports TRBD2, a call that lacks DNA to check it against. Germline V gives CDR1 LNHDA, CDR2 SQIVND (reference sequence). This CDR3 contains 18 residues. The CDR3 region is CASSIVSGGHFSYNEQFF.

CDR3: CASNDRASVGAKNIQYF. The V call is TRBV21-1, the J call TRBJ2-4; the TCRdb call, TRBD1, lacks DNA for checking. TRBV21-1 is a documented pseudogene. The CDR3 has 17 amino acids.

The V gene is TRBV15, the J gene TRBJ1-3; TCRdb's assignment of TRBD1 cannot be checked, as there is no DNA. This CDR3 comprises 13 residues. Germline V lookup: CDR1 LNHNV, CDR2 YYDKDF (reference sequence). CDR3 region: CATRVGGGNTIYF.

The chain recombines TRBV27 with TRBJ2-7; TCRdb's D call of TRBD2 is untestable without DNA. CDR3 size: 15 residues. Germline V gene data show CDR1 as MNHEY and CDR2 as SMNVEV (reference sequence). The CDR3 is CASSPSAGGPGEQYF.

The chain uses TRBV24-1 and TRBJ2-3. The CDR3 totals 14 residues. CDR1 and CDR2 (germline): KGHDR, SFDVKD. CDR3 region: CATSDSNTADTQYF.

The rearrangement joins TRBV7-8 to TRBJ2-6; TCRdb outputs TRBD1, but without DNA this stays unchecked. Germline assignment: CDR1 SGHVS and CDR2 FQNEAQ. This CDR3 contains 19 residues. The CDR3 reads CASSSQTGQSDSGANVLTF.

The rearrangement uses TRBV10-2 and TRBJ1-5; no DNA is available, so the TRBD1 call from TCRdb remains unchecked. Germline V gene sequence: CDR1 WSHSY, CDR2 SAAADI. This CDR3 region has 16 residues. The CDR3 loop reads CASSGATGGEDQPQHF.

The chain recombines TRBV9 with TRBJ1-2. This CDR3 has 18 residues. Germline CDR1 SGDLS, CDR2 YYNGEE. This CDR3 reads CASSVDGAGASFNYGYTF.

The genes are TRBV28 and TRBJ2-1. Germline V gives CDR1 MDHEN, CDR2 SYDVKM. The CDR3 runs 15 residues. The chain's CDR3 is CASRRTGSSYNEQFF.

The chain recombines TRBV20-1 with TRBJ1-2. Germline-derived CDR1 and CDR2 are DFQATT and SNEGSKA (reference sequence). The CDR3 has 15 residues. The CDR3 sequence: CSAREVARINYGYTF.

The chain's CDR3 is CASSMSYEQYF. The genes are TRBV7-8 and TRBJ2-7. Germline CDR1 reads SGHVS; CDR2 reads FQNEAQ. The CDR3 runs 11 residues. Combining the CDR3 with reference TRBV7-8 and TRBJ2-7 gives the whole variable domain GAGVSQSPRYKVAKRGQDVALRCDPISGHVSLFWYQQALGQGPEFLTYFQNEAQLDKSGLPSDRFFAERPEGSVSTLKIQRTQQEDSAVYLCASSMSYEQYFGPGTRLTVT.

This clonotype is deemed medium-sized by its frequency. The CDR3 sequence is CASSPSGHSLAKNIQYF. This sequence joins TRBV12-3 or TRBV12-4 and TRBJ2-4; TCRdb names TRBD1, which stays unverified in the absence of DNA. CDR3 length equals 17 residues.

The chain links TRBV7-9 to TRBJ2-5; TCRdb outputs TRBD1, but without DNA this stays unchecked. The CDR3 has 15 residues. Germline lookup yields CDR1 SEHNR and CDR2 FQNEAQ (reference sequence). The chain's CDR3 is CASSPRDSQKGTQYF.

The chain joins TRBV4-2 to TRBJ2-2; as DNA is missing, the TRBD2 call by TCRdb cannot be tested. The CDR3 loop spans 19 amino acids. Germline V gives CDR1 LGHNA, CDR2 YNFKEQ. The CDR3: CASSPYYTSGVANTGELFF.

This rearrangement joins TRBV2 to TRBJ1-5; TCRdb returns TRBD1, unconfirmable since there is no DNA. The CDR3 extends over 15 amino acids. Per the germline V gene, CDR1 is SNHLY and CDR2 is FYNNEI. CDR3: CASSGREGGNQPQHF.

This sequence joins TRBV28 and TRBJ2-3; without DNA, the TCRdb call of TRBD2 cannot be checked. CDR1 is MDHEN and CDR2 is SYDVKM in the germline V gene. The CDR3 is 15 amino acids. The CDR3 here is CASSPLTASTDTQYF.

The CDR3 sequence: CASREYSGGADTQYF. This chain uses TRBV12-3 or TRBV12-4 with TRBJ2-3; the D call from TCRdb, TRBD2, cannot be confirmed without DNA. The CDR3 loop spans 15 amino acids.

The chain carries TRBV5-6 and TRBJ2-7; there is no DNA to check the TCRdb D call of TRBD1. CDR1 and CDR2 (germline): SGHDT, YYEEEE. The CDR3 consists of 17 residues. This chain's CDR3 is CASSLNRWGRGINEQYF.

The chain combines TRBV9 with TRBJ2-5; TCRdb designates TRBD1, a call that cannot be tested without DNA. Germline V gives CDR1 SGDLS, CDR2 YYNGEE. The CDR3 extends over 16 amino acids. The CDR3 loop is CASSVGDRVVGETQYF.

The rearrangement links TRBV12-3 or TRBV12-4 to TRBJ1-2; without DNA, the TCRdb call of TRBD1 cannot be checked. The CDR3 loop spans 16 amino acids. The CDR3 spells CASSLSGGDGHYGYTF.

The chain uses TRBV7-9 and TRBJ2-7; as DNA is missing, the TRBD2 call by TCRdb cannot be tested. CDR3 length: 15 residues. Germline values: CDR1 SEHNR, CDR2 FQNEAQ (reference sequence). CDR3 amino acids: CASSYEGLGPYEQYF. Full variable domain (rest looked up from reference TRBV7-9 and TRBJ2-7): DTGVSQNPRHKITKRGQNVTFRCDPISEHNRLYWYRQTLGQGPEFLTYFQNEAQLEKSRLLSDRFSAERPKGSFSTLEIQRTEQGDSAMYLCASSYEGLGPYEQYFGPGTRLTVT.